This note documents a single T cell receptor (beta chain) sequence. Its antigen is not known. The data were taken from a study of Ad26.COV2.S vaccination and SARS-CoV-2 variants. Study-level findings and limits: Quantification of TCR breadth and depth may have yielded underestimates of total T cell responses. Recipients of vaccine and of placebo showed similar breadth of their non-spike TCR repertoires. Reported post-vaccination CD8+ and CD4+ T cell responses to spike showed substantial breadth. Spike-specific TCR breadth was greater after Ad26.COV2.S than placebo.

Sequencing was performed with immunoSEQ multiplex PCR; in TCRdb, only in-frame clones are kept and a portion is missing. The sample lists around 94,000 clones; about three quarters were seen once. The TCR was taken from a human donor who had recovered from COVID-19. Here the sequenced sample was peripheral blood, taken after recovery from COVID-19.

For the CDR3, the DNA is TGTGCCAGCGGGATTGGGACCCAGTACTTC. Encoded protein: CASGIGTQYF. The V call is TRBV27, the J call TRBJ2-5, with D unresolved. V lost 8 bases to trimming and J lost 7 bases, with 8 bases between them. Germline V gene sequence: CDR1 MNHEY, CDR2 SMNVEV (reference sequence). CDR3 length equals 10 residues.